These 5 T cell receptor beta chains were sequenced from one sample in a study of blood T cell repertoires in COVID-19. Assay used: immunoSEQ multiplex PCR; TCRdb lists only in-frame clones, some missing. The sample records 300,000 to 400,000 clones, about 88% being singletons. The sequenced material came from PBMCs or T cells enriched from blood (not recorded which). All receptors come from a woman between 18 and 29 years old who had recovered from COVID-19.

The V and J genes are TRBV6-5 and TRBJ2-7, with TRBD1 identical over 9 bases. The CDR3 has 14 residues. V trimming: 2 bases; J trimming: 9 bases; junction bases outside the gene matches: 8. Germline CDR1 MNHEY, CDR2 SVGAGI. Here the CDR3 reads CASSYLGQGIGQYF. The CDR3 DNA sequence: TGTGCCAGCAGTTACCTGGGACAGGGTATCGGGCAGTACTTC.

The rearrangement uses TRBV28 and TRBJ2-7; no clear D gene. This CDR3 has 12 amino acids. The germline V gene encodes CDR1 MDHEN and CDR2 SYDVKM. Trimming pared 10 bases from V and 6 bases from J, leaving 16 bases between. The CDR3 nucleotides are TGTGCCACTAGTCCCCCGAAAGGCGAGCAGTACTTC. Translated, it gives CATSPPKGEQYF. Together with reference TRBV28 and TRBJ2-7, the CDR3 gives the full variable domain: DVKVTQSSRYLVKRTGEKVFLECVQDMDHENMFWYRQDPGLGLRLIYFSYDVKMKEKGDIPEGYSVSREKKERFSLILESASTNQTSMYLCATSPPKGEQYFGPGTRLTVT.

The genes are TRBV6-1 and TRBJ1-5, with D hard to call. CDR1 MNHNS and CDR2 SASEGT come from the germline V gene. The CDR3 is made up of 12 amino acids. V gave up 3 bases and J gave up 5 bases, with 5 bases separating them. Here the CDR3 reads CASSEADQPQHF. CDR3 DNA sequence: TGTGCCAGCAGTGAGGCGGATCAGCCCCAGCATTTT.

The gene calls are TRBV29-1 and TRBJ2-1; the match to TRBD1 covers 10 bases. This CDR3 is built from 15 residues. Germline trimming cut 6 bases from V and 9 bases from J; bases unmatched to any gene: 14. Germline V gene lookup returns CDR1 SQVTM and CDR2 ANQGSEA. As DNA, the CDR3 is TGCAGCGTAGCAGACAGGGGGCGCGGTAGTCCTGAGCAGTTCTTC. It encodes CSVADRGRGSPEQFF.

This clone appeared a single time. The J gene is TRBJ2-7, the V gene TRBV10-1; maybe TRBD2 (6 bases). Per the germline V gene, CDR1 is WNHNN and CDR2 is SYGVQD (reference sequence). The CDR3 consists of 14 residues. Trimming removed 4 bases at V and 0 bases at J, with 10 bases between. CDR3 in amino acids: CASSAGGDSYEQYF. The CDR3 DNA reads TGCGCCAGCAGTGCAGGAGGGGACTCCTACGAGCAGTACTTC.